This T cell receptor (beta chain) was found in a study of cytomegalovirus exposure and HLA in healthy donors. Broader study findings: Later on, an analysis tied roughly 17,000 TCR beta sequences to HLA alleles at 0.05 false discovery rate.

There are 12 residues in the CDR3. The study ran its PCR with 60 Vbeta and 13 Jbeta primers. Method: immunoSEQ multiplex PCR; TCRdb's copy keeps in-frame clones and lacks some. The sample lists 100,000 to 150,000 clones, more than 60% seen once, with 1.5% in the top ten. A remark on this clone: As yet, its antigen is unknown.

The sample consisted of PBMCs. The TCR comes from a woman aged 18-30 years in good health and CMV-seronegative. The rearrangement links TRBV21-1 to TRBJ1-2; the DNA was not used to check the table's D call, TRBD1. TRBV21-1 corresponds to a pseudogene. CDR3 DNA sequence: TGTGCCAGCAGCAATCGGGACAGTGGCTACACCTTC. As protein: CASSNRDSGYTF.